This T cell receptor beta chain was obtained from a study of blood T cell repertoires in COVID-19. This CDR3 comprises 15 residues. V lost 6 bases, J lost 4 bases, and 16 bases lay in between. Per germline, CDR1 LNHDA and CDR2 SQIVND (reference sequence). Profiled with immunoSEQ multiplex PCR; TCRdb holds only in-frame clones, not every one. The sample includes 11,000 to 15,000 clones, 83% seen only once; the top ten take 24%. The rearrangement links TRBV19 to TRBJ1-5; D uncertain. The receptor was isolated from a woman aged 55-70 years with acute or convalescent COVID-19. Sequencing was done on a sample of peripheral blood. CDR3 sequence (DNA): TGTGCCAGTAGGGAGACTGCCGGAGGAAATCAGCCCCAGCATTTT. Translating it yields CASRETAGGNQPQHF.